This entry features one T cell receptor (beta chain) sequence. The data were taken from a study of blood T cell repertoires in COVID-19. Study at large: COVID-19 samples collected from the United States, Italy and Spain covered acute and convalescent phases. From T cells, B-cell-depleted T cells, or PBMCs came the material, which was cDNA or gDNA.

This CDR3 is 15 amino acids long. Germline CDR1 is LNHDA and CDR2 is SQIVND (reference sequence). V was clipped by 3 bases and J by 4 bases; unmatched bases: 3. In the source study's methods: It was from reference gene primer amplification that nucleated cell counts were estimated. The method was immunoSEQ multiplex PCR; TCRdb's version includes in-frame clones alone and lacks a portion of them. V and J calls and clone size are as listed in that table; D and trimming were resolved from the DNA. Among 150,000 to 200,000 clones, approximately 90% were seen once, and the ten largest hold 5% to 6%. The receptor comes from a human donor in a cohort sampled during active COVID-19. V gene TRBV19 combines with J gene TRBJ1-1; 12 nucleotides match TRBD1. Source material: peripheral blood. CDR3 region: CASSMGQGAFTEAFF. The CDR3 region has the DNA TGTGCCAGTAGTATGGGACAGGGGGCTTTCACTGAAGCTTTCTTT.